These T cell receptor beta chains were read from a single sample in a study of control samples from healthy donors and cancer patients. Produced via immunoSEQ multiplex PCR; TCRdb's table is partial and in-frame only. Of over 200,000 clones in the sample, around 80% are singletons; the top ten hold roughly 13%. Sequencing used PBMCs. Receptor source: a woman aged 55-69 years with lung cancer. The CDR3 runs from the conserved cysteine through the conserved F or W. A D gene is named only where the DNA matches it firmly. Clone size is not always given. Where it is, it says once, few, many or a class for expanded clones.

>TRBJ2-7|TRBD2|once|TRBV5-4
CASSFSGSYEQYF
TGTGCCAGCAGCTTTAGCGGGAGTTACGAGCAGTACTTC
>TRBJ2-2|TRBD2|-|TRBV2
CASSRTSGGNTGELFF
TGTGCCAGCAGTCGGACTAGCGGAGGGAACACCGGGGAGCTGTTTTTT
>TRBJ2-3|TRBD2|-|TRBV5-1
CASSLSGGQADTQYF
TGCGCCAGCAGCTTGAGCGGGGGCCAGGCGGATACGCAGTATTTT
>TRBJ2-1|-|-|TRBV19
CASNPGGGIYNEQFF
TGTGCCAGTAATCCCGGTGGGGGGATATACAATGAGCAGTTCTTC
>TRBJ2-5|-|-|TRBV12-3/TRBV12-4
CASQGPETQYF
TGTGCCAGTCAGGGACCAGAGACCCAGTACTTC
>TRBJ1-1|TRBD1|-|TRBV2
CASSRQGVNTEAFF
TGTGCCAGCAGTAGACAGGGGGTAAACACTGAAGCTTTCTTT
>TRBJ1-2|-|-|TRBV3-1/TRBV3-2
CASSPPGTLSYGYTF
TGTGCCAGCAGCCCCCCCGGCACCCTATCCTATGGCTACACCTTC
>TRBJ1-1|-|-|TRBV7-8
CASSPLPGPWDTEAFF
TGTGCCAGCAGTCCCCTGCCAGGACCATGGGACACTGAAGCTTTCTTT
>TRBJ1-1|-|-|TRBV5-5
CASSWAAGNTEAFF
TGTGCCAGCAGCTGGGCCGCCGGGAACACTGAAGCTTTCTTT
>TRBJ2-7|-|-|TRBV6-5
CASSDRPNYEQYF
TGTGCCAGCAGCGATCGACCTAACTACGAGCAGTACTTC
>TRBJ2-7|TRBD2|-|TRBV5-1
CASSPAGENPYEQYF
TGCGCCAGCAGCCCAGCGGGAGAAAACCCCTACGAGCAGTACTTC
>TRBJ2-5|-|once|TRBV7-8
CASSLGTQRLLETQYF
TGTGCCAGCAGCTTGGGAACCCAGCGACTATTGGAGACCCAGTACTTC
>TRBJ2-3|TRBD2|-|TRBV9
CASSKLAGGSTDTQYF
TGTGCCAGCAGCAAACTAGCGGGAGGTTCCACAGATACGCAGTATTTT
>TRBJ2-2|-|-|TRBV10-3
CAISESTAPNTGELFF
TGTGCCATCAGTGAGTCGACAGCTCCGAACACCGGGGAGCTGTTTTTT
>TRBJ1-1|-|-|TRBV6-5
CASSSTSLVIEAFF
TGTGCCAGCAGTTCTACCTCACTGGTGATTGAAGCTTTCTTT
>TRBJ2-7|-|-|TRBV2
CASSAYLGSEQYF
TGTGCCAGCAGCGCCTACCTAGGTAGCGAGCAGTACTTC
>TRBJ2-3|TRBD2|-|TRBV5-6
CATYLRGGGSDTQYF
TGTGCCACCTACTTACGGGGGGGCGGGAGTGATACGCAGTATTTT
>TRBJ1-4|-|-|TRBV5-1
CASSSGHLNEKLFF
TGCGCCAGCAGCTCAGGACACCTTAATGAAAAACTGTTTTTT
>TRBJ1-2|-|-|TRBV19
CASNPTGRYGYTF
TGTGCCAGTAACCCTACAGGGAGGTATGGCTACACCTTC
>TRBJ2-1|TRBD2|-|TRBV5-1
CASSSGLADNEQFF
TGCGCCAGCAGCTCGGGACTAGCGGACAATGAGCAGTTCTTC
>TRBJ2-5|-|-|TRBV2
CASSKGPLGQETQYF
TGTGCCAGCAGTAAGGGGCCCCTCGGCCAAGAGACCCAGTACTTC
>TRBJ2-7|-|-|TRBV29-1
CSAGGATAEQYF
TGCAGCGCGGGCGGGGCAACCGCCGAGCAGTACTTC
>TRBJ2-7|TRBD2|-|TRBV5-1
CASSPRGLAAYEQYF
TGCGCCAGCAGCCCGCGGGGACTAGCAGCCTACGAGCAGTACTTC
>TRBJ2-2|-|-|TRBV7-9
CASSSTWGATGELFF
TGTGCCAGCAGCTCGACTTGGGGGGCAACCGGGGAGCTGTTTTTT
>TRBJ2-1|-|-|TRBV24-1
CATSDFAGPSNEQFF
TGTGCCACCAGTGATTTTGCAGGCCCCTCTAATGAGCAGTTCTTC
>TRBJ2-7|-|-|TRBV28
CASSLSRYEQYF
TGTGCCAGCAGTTTATCTCGATACGAGCAGTACTTC
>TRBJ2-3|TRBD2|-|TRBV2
CASVRGGLRGTDTQYF
TGTGCCAGCGTTCGGGGGGGGCTGCGGGGCACAGATACGCAGTATTTT
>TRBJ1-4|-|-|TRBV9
CASSGTGHSEKLFF
TGTGCCAGCAGCGGCACGGGACACTCTGAAAAACTGTTTTTT
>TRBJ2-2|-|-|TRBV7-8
CASSFWTGRGLGELFF
TGTGCCAGCAGCTTTTGGACAGGGCGGGGGCTCGGGGAGCTGTTTTTT